The source of this T cell receptor beta chain is a study of beta chain features in type 1 diabetes. About the study: Age, gender and cell yields were similar between patients and healthy donors.

The entirety of the isolated RNA underwent reverse transcription, so expressed TCRB transcripts were sequenced. Some clones are missing from TCRdb's copy, which holds only in-frame ones; the method was immunoSEQ multiplex PCR. Found here are 140,000 or so clones, more than 9% of them singletons; the top ten hold approximately 1.3%. J gave up 10 bases and V 4 bases, and 13 bases lay outside the gene matches. The CDR3 is made up of 18 amino acids. Germline loops: CDR1 LGHNA, CDR2 YNFKEQ. The sequenced sample consisted of naive CD4+ T cells from blood. V and J are TRBV4-2 and TRBJ2-1; 16 positions match TRBD2. The origin of this receptor is a man younger than 35 in good health. CDR3 in DNA: TGTGCCAGCAGCCTCGGGACTAGCGGGGGGGTTGCCATTTGGGAGCAGTTCTTC. Protein sequence: CASSLGTSGGVAIWEQFF.